This T cell receptor beta chain was sequenced during a study of shared clonotypes between healthy human individuals. V shed 6 bases and J shed 2 bases, with 22 bases lying between them. There are 17 residues in the CDR3. Germline CDR1 MDHEN, CDR2 SYDVKM. It was CD45RO-negative cells, positively selected for CCR7, that made up naive CD8 cells, with terminally differentiated effector memory CD45RA+ cells excluded. Adult donors, all healthy and HIV-negative, had no recent acute infections or vaccinations. Sequencing was performed with immunoSEQ multiplex PCR; in TCRdb, only in-frame clones are kept and a portion is missing. Of about 550,000 clones in the sample, 95% were seen once.

The sequence came from a woman in her 30s in good health. V usage is TRBV28 and J usage is TRBJ1-2; D remains unclear. The material sequenced was naive CD8+ T cells sorted from blood. The CDR3 nucleotides read TGTGCCAGCAGCGACCTCGTCGCAGTTCCCCCAAACTATGGCTACACCTTC. This translates into CASSDLVAVPPNYGYTF.